These 3 T cell receptor beta chains share one sample of origin, sequenced in a study of control samples from healthy donors and cancer patients. Clones were sequenced by immunoSEQ multiplex PCR, and TCRdb holds only the in-frame ones, with some missing. Of fewer than 100,000 clones listed, roughly 78% are singletons. The sample comprised blood. All receptors derive from a woman aged 55 to 70 in good health.

This clone was seen repeatedly, ten times or more. This chain joins TRBV6-5 and TRBJ2-7; D possibly corresponds to TRBD2 (6 bases). V lost 2 bases to trimming and J lost 5 bases, with 19 bases between them. The CDR3 contains 16 residues. From germline, CDR1 is MNHEY and CDR2 SVGAGI. CDR3 sequence (DNA): TGTGCCAGCAGTTACACGCCGGGACTCACACAGGACGAGCAGTACTTC. This encodes CASSYTPGLTQDEQYF.

For the CDR3, the DNA is TGTGCCAGCAGTGAAGTTAGGTTAAACTATGGCTACACCTTC. Translating it yields CASSEVRLNYGYTF. This chain joins TRBV6-1 and TRBJ1-2; D remains unclear. Per germline, CDR1 MNHNS and CDR2 SASEGT. CDR3 size: 14 residues. Trimming removed 1 base from V and 2 bases from J, with 8 bases in between.

The chain's CDR3 is CATSDYRGNEQFF. CDR3 sequence (DNA): TGTGCCACCAGTGATTACCGAGGCAATGAGCAGTTCTTC. The chain links TRBV24-1 to TRBJ2-1, with D unclear. This CDR3 comprises 13 residues. Germline CDR1 is KGHDR and CDR2 is SFDVKD. Trimming left V 2 bases short and J 6 bases short, with 7 bases between.